The 20 T cell receptor beta chains presented below share a single source sample, sequenced in a study of OX40 agonist ivuxolimab in advanced cancers. Sequenced by immunoSEQ multiplex PCR; TCRdb stores in-frame clones only, minus some. This sample yields 50,000 to 65,000 clones, of which approximately 92% are seen a single time; roughly 12% belongs to the top ten. This sample comprised CD4+ or CD8+ T cells sorted from blood, obtained in a trial of the OX40 agonist ivuxolimab. The receptors derive from an adult with an advanced solid tumor such as melanoma, head and neck, liver or kidney cancer.

The gene calls are TRBV2 and TRBJ1-3, with D unclear. The V and J ends lost 1 base and 3 bases respectively, with 13 bases between them. CDR1 SNHLY and CDR2 FYNNEI come from the germline V gene. This CDR3 is 16 amino acids long. The CDR3 sequence: CASSEGPWRSGNTIYF. The CDR3 DNA is TGTGCCAGCAGTGAAGGCCCCTGGAGGAGTGGAAACACCATATATTTT.

This sequence joins TRBV7-9 and TRBJ2-1, with D maybe TRBD2 (5 bases). The CDR3 sequence is 15 residues long. In germline, CDR1 is SEHNR, CDR2 FQNEAQ (reference sequence). V was shortened by 2 bases and J by 4 bases, with 12 bases between the two germline ends. The CDR3 sequence is CASSLIRGIYNEQFF. CDR3 in DNA: TGTGCCAGCAGCTTAATCCGGGGAATTTACAATGAGCAGTTCTTC.

The V gene is TRBV4-3, the J gene TRBJ1-2; no firm D call. The length of the CDR3 is 15 residues. Trimming stripped 0 bases from V and 8 bases from J, with 16 bases between. Germline V gene sequence: CDR1 LGHNA, CDR2 YSLEER. The CDR3 protein is CASSQERGGRRGYTF. The CDR3, as DNA: TGCGCCAGCAGCCAAGAGAGAGGTGGGAGGAGGGGCTACACCTTC.

The V call is TRBV29-1, the J call TRBJ2-1, with D possibly being TRBD2 (6 bases). This CDR3 has 14 residues. Germline V gene lookup returns CDR1 SQVTM and CDR2 ANQGSEA. V gave up 1 base and J gave up 3 bases, with 10 bases separating them. The CDR3 sequence is CSVEGGLHYNEQFF. CDR3 bases: TGCAGCGTTGAAGGGGGACTGCACTACAATGAGCAGTTCTTC.

The rearrangement joins TRBV7-3 to TRBJ2-1, with 9 bases identical to TRBD2. Trimming cost V 5 bases and J 8 bases; bases outside gene matches: 13. CDR3 size: 16 residues. Germline V gives CDR1 SGHTA, CDR2 FQGTGA. In nucleotides, the CDR3 is TGTGCCAGCAGCAACTCCGGAGGTAGCGGGAGCGATGAGCAGTTCTTC. Translation: CASSNSGGSGSDEQFF. Combining the CDR3 with reference TRBV7-3 and TRBJ2-1 gives the whole variable domain GAGVSQTPSNKVTEKGKYVELRCDPISGHTALYWYRQSLGQGPEFLIYFQGTGAADDSGLPNDRFFAVRPEGSVSTLKIQRTERGDSAVYLCASSNSGGSGSDEQFFGPGTRLTVL.

This clone came up a few times. This sequence joins TRBV27 and TRBJ1-1; D gene unclear. This CDR3 is built from 11 residues. V was shortened by 6 bases and J by 7 bases, with 9 bases between the two germline ends. Germline loops: CDR1 MNHEY, CDR2 SMNVEV (reference sequence). The CDR3 DNA sequence: TGTGCCAGCAGAAATATCTTTGAAGCTTTCTTT. It is translated as CASRNIFEAFF.

The V call is TRBV5-1, the J call TRBJ1-1, with D maybe TRBD1 (6 bases). Between the trimmed V and J ends, which lost 1 base and 4 bases, there was a span of 11 bases. CDR3 length equals 14 residues. The germline gives CDR1 SGHRS, CDR2 YFSETQ. The CDR3 reads CASSLRGGITEAFF. As DNA, the CDR3 is TGCGCCAGCAGCTTGAGAGGGGGTATCACTGAAGCTTTCTTT.

The CDR3 DNA reads as TGTGCCAGCAGCTCATCATTCCGGGACATCGCCTACGAGCAGTACTTC. It yields the protein CASSSSFRDIAYEQYF. This sequence joins TRBV5-6 and TRBJ2-7; maybe TRBD1 (6 bases). The CDR3 has 16 residues. Trimming shortened V by 3 bases and J by 2 bases, and 18 bases separated the two germline ends. Germline V gene sequence: CDR1 SGHDT, CDR2 YYEEEE. Supplemented by reference TRBV5-6 and TRBJ2-7, the full variable domain reads DAGVTQSPTHLIKTRGQQVTLRCSPKSGHDTVSWYQQALGQGPQFIFQYYEEEERQRGNFPDRFSGHQFPNYSSELNVNALLLGDSALYLCASSSSFRDIAYEQYFGPGTRLTVT.

V gene TRBV10-3 combines with J gene TRBJ2-1; 11 bases align to TRBD2. This CDR3 has 14 amino acids. The V gene end was trimmed by 11 bases and the J gene end by 5 bases; junction bases not matched to a gene: 8. CDR1 and CDR2 from the germline V gene are ENHRY and SYGVKD. In DNA, the CDR3 is TGTGCCGCCCACGGACTAGCGGGCAACAATGAGCAGTTCTTC. The encoded protein is CAAHGLAGNNEQFF.

V usage is TRBV6-1 and J usage is TRBJ2-7; TRBD2 aligns across 10 bases. The CDR3 is 15 amino acids. Trimming at V came to 2 bases and at J to 3 bases, leaving 4 bases not matched to a gene. Germline CDR1 reads MNHNS; CDR2 reads SASEGT. CDR3 in amino acids: CASSEKLAGRYEQYF. The DNA of the CDR3 is TGTGCCAGCAGTGAAAAACTAGCGGGACGCTACGAGCAGTACTTC.

The rearrangement links TRBV9 to TRBJ2-7, with D perhaps TRBD1 (5 bases). Germline values: CDR1 SGDLS, CDR2 YYNGEE. Trimming left V 1 base short and J 4 bases short, with 12 bases between. The length of the CDR3 is 14 residues. CDR3 residues: CASSVFDSPYEQYF. The CDR3 nucleotides are TGTGCCAGCAGCGTATTTGACAGTCCGTACGAGCAGTACTTC.

V gene TRBV27 combines with J gene TRBJ2-7; D might be TRBD2 (5 bases). CDR1 MNHEY and CDR2 SMNVEV come from the germline V gene (reference sequence). The V end was cut by 0 bases, the J end by 3 bases, with 15 bases between. The CDR3 loop spans 16 amino acids. The CDR3 DNA is TGTGCCAGCAGTTTATCGTCGGCAGAGGGCTTCTACGAGCAGTACTTC. Its translation: CASSLSSAEGFYEQYF.

The genes are TRBV27 and TRBJ1-1; TRBD1 matches at 7 bases. Germline V gives CDR1 MNHEY, CDR2 SMNVEV (reference sequence). V was clipped by 1 base and J by 1 base; unmatched bases: 6. This CDR3 has 16 residues. The CDR3 spells CASSLLGGQQNTEAFF. In nucleotides, the CDR3 is TGTGCCAGCAGTTTATTAGGGGGACAGCAGAACACTGAAGCTTTCTTT.

The chain combines TRBV29-1 with TRBJ2-1; the D is unclear. Germline CDR1 SQVTM, CDR2 ANQGSEA. This CDR3 contains 17 residues. V dropped 0 bases and J dropped 0 bases, with 15 bases sitting between them. Here the CDR3 DNA reads TGCAGCGTTGAAGAACCGCCCTGGGCAAGCTCCTACAATGAGCAGTTCTTC. Amino acids: CSVEEPPWASSYNEQFF.

This rearrangement joins TRBV28 to TRBJ1-1, with D perhaps matching TRBD1 (5 bases). Germline loops: CDR1 MDHEN, CDR2 SYDVKM. The CDR3 covers 13 residues. The germline V and J ends were trimmed by 5 bases and 4 bases, with 11 bases remaining between them. The CDR3 region has the DNA TGTGCCAGCAGTAACACAGGATTCACTGAAGCTTTCTTT. This encodes CASSNTGFTEAFF.

This rearrangement joins TRBV6-6 to TRBJ2-7, with 7 positions matching TRBD1. CDR1 is MNHNY and CDR2 is SVGAGI in the germline V gene (reference sequence). The CDR3 totals 14 residues. The J segment lost 3 bases and the V segment lost 2 bases, leaving 4 bases of the junction unmatched. CDR3 in DNA: TGTGCCAGCAGTTACGGTACAGGGGTCTACGAGCAGTACTTC. It specifies CASSYGTGVYEQYF.

CDR3 residues: CASSLGGANNEQFF. The CDR3 nucleotides read TGTGCCAGCAGCTTAGGCGGAGCCAACAATGAGCAGTTCTTC. The rearrangement uses TRBV7-7 and TRBJ2-1; D call uncertain. Per germline, CDR1 SSHAT and CDR2 FNYEAQ (reference sequence). This CDR3 is built from 14 residues. Trimming pared 1 base from V and 5 bases from J, leaving 9 bases between.

The chain joins TRBV7-9 to TRBJ1-1, with 8 bases that match TRBD1. The CDR3 totals 15 residues. The ends lost 5 bases at V and 3 bases at J; junction bases unmatched: 8. In germline, CDR1 is SEHNR, CDR2 FQNEAQ (reference sequence). The CDR3 coding sequence is TGTGCCAGCAGCGAGCAGGGGGCGGGGGACACTGAAGCTTTCTTT. Residues: CASSEQGAGDTEAFF. Using reference TRBV7-9 and TRBJ1-1 for the parts outside the CDR3, the full variable domain is DTGVSQNPRHKITKRGQNVTFRCDPISEHNRLYWYRQTLGQGPEFLTYFQNEAQLEKSRLLSDRFSAERPKGSFSTLEIQRTEQGDSAMYLCASSEQGAGDTEAFFGQGTRLTVV.

The V gene is TRBV2, the J gene TRBJ1-5, with no clear D. The CDR3 is 14 amino acids. V lost 4 bases and J lost 1, with 8 bases in between. Germline-derived CDR1 and CDR2 are SNHLY and FYNNEI. CDR3 DNA sequence: TGTGCCAGCAGTGGTGTCAGGAGCAATCAGCCCCAGCATTTT. Amino acid sequence: CASSGVRSNQPQHF.

The gene calls are TRBV4-1 and TRBJ2-7; perhaps TRBD1 as D (6 bases). Germline V gives CDR1 MGHRA, CDR2 YSYEKL. The CDR3 is made up of 15 amino acids. Trimming cost V 0 bases and J 2 bases, with 11 bases left between them. DNA of the CDR3: TGCGCCAGCAGCCAAGATGACGGACAGACCTACGAGCAGTACTTC. Translated: CASSQDDGQTYEQYF.